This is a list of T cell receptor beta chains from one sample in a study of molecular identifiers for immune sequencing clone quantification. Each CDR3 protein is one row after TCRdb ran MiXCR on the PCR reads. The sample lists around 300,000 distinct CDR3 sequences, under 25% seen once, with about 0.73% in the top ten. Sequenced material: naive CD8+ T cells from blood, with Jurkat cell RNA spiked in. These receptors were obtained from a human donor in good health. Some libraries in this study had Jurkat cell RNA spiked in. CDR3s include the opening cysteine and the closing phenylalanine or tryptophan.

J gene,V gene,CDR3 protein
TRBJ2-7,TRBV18,CASSPEEGWGEQYF
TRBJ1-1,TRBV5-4,CASSFLGAWGTEAFF
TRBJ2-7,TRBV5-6,CASSLWGSSSYEQYF
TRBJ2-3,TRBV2,CASRITSGGQYF
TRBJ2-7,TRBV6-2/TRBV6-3,CASGVMTLRAYEQYF
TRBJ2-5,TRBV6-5,CASSRQESQETQYF
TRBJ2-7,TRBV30,CAWSVAAGNLYEQYF
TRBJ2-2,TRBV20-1,CSARLAGWGTGELFF
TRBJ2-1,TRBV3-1,CASARGGLYNAQFF
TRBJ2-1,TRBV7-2,CASSSERQGTRGQFF
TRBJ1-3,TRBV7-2,CASSPALPSGNTIYF
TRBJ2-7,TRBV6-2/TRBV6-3,CASSLSTGRSEQYF
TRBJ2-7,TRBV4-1,CASSQESGTGYYEQYF
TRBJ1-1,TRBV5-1,CASSLARGPQTEAFF
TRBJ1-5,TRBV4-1,CASSQDFMDRSNQPQHF
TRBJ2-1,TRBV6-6,CASSMGQGINEQFF
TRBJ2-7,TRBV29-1,CSVQARDSYEQYF
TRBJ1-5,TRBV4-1,CASSQVQGSQPQHF
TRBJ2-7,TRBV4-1,CASSQEDRGTTYEQYF
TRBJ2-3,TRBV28,CASSSWTSGSSTDTQYF
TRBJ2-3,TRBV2,CASSVYVGQAKVTDTQYF
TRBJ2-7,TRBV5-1,CASSLDQGPIYEQYF
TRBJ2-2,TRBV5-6,CASSLVSHHLFF
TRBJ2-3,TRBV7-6,CASSPRVGTDTQYF
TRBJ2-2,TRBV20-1,CSASVHSSVTGELFF
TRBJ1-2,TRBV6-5,CASTPRGAYGYTF
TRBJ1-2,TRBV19,CASTPGQGHLGYTF
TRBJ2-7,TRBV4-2,CASSQVGYEQYF
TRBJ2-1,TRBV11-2,CASSLTTVDEQFF
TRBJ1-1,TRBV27,CASSLQGRKEAFF
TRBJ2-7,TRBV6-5,CASSYQGQVYEQYF
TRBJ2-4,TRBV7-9,CASSSDAGQDNIQYF
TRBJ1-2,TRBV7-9,CASSLIEGHGYTF
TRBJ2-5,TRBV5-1,CASSFNLAGAGQETQYF
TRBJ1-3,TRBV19,CASIESSGNTIYF
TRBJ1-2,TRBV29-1,CSVGAEDGYTF
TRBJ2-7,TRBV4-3,CASSQDWGKIAGVAYEQYF
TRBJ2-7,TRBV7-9,CASRTISGRYEQYF
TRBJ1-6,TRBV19,CASSPTGLGPLHF
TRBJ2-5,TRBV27,CASSLFPGIETQYF
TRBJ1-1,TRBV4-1,CASSQLGTGNTEAFF
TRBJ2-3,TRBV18,CASSPPQGNTDTQYF
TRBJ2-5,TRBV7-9,CASSLLASGSLETQYF
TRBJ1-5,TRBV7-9,CASSLGQYSNQPQHF
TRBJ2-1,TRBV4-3,CASSLGQGRSNEQFF
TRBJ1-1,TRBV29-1,CGVTDTNTEAFF
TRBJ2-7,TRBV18,CASSPGVSCEQYF
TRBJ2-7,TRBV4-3,CASSHGTTSYEQYF
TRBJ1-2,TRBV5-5,CASSLGIGQYYGYTF
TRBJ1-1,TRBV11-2,CASSLDVGNTEAFF
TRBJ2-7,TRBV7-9,CASSPTTPSYEQYF
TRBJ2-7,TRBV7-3,CASSLIGGSTYEQYF
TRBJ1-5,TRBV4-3,CASSSDSHSNQPQHF
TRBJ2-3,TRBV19,CASMAVADTQYF
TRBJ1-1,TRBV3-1,CASSQDRDSMYMNTEAFF
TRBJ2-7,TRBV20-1,CSARPRGMYEQYF
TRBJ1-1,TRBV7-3,CASSLLGGAGTEAFF
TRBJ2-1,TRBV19,CASSIDVFGGQLYNEQFF
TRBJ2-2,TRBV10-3,CAISEEGSNTGELFF